This TCR beta chain was found in a study of cytomegalovirus exposure and HLA in healthy donors. The germline CDR1 and CDR2 sequences are SGHTA and FQGNSA. V gave up 5 bases and J gave up 3 bases, with 11 bases separating them. The CDR3 is 13 amino acids. Researchers ran the PCR with 60 Vbeta and 13 Jbeta primers. Method: immunoSEQ multiplex PCR; TCRdb's copy keeps in-frame clones and lacks some. The repertoire includes roughly 200,000 clones, about nine tenths of them detected once, and 1% to 1.4% sits in the top ten. This chain uses TRBV7-2 with TRBJ2-7; TRBD1 might be the D (5 bases). This receptor was taken from a boy aged 2 to 10 in good health and CMV-seronegative. The source material was PBMCs. The DNA of the CDR3 is TGTGCCAGCAGCCTTACAGGATTCTACGAGCAGTACTTC. It encodes CASSLTGFYEQYF.